These T cell receptor beta chains were read from a single sample in a study of T-cell reconstitution after alpha-beta-depleted transplantation in children. TCRdb independently ran MiXCR on the PCR reads; one entry per CDR3 protein. Among tens of thousands of distinct CDR3 sequences listed, around 9% were seen once. The specimen comprised PBMCs, mostly from graft donor cells, sampled 60 days after TCRalphabeta/CD19-depleted stem cell transplant. All receptors derive from a male patient aged 2-15 years who had a stem cell transplant for chronic granulomatous disease, so the T cells may come from the graft donor. Both conserved end residues are trimmed from each CDR3. The order of the fields is J gene, V gene, CDR3 protein.

TRBJ2-3 TRBV7-9 ASSSELAGGPDTQY
TRBJ1-5 TRBV20-1 SARWGQGPQPQH
TRBJ1-6 TRBV28 ASSFARSGAKDSPLH
TRBJ2-1 TRBV5-5 ASRLIAGGSYNEQF
TRBJ2-1 TRBV27 ASSLSNRVRNEQF
TRBJ1-2 TRBV12-5 ASGLPGKGYT
TRBJ1-2 TRBV7-2 ASSLVEGPYGYT
TRBJ2-1 TRBV12-3/TRBV12-4 ASSPALGTIDNEQF
TRBJ2-1 TRBV12-3/TRBV12-4 ASSLHWTSGSGVEQF
TRBJ1-2 TRBV6-5 ASSYRGPEANYGYT
TRBJ2-7 TRBV27 ASSYTPGQGRREQY
TRBJ2-1 TRBV5-6 ASSFPQGGQFDEQF
TRBJ1-2 TRBV5-8 ASSWESLYPVSYT
TRBJ2-3 TRBV7-2 ASSFTGGTDTQY
TRBJ2-6 TRBV20-1 SARDIDRSGANVLT
TRBJ2-2 TRBV5-1 ASSLVRGDTGELF
TRBJ2-1 TRBV29-1 SVEVVRQEQF
TRBJ2-3 TRBV5-1 ASSLDRGTQY
TRBJ2-5 TRBV4-2 ASSQVLQREGLGETQY
TRBJ1-1 TRBV4-3 ASSQGLENTEAF
TRBJ1-2 TRBV20-1 SASRYKGGADGYT
TRBJ1-2 TRBV13 ASSFGGGSHYGYT
TRBJ2-1 TRBV21-1 ASSESRRGLEPHNEQF
TRBJ2-1 TRBV3-1 ASSRTSGRGNEQF
TRBJ2-5 TRBV6-5 ASSYLRSWETQY
TRBJ2-1 TRBV14 ASSQAWGQGDEQF
TRBJ2-1 TRBV5-1 ASSDRLAGTSYNEQF
TRBJ2-5 TRBV6-1 ASRSRTSGRGETQY
TRBJ1-1 TRBV10-3 AISEPRQGRREAF
TRBJ2-3 TRBV29-1 SVERTLTLGADTQY
TRBJ1-1 TRBV10-3 AISDLKGLEAF
TRBJ2-1 TRBV6-4 ASSDSSTGAGDKF
TRBJ2-6 TRBV29-1 SVAVGAGANVLT
TRBJ2-7 TRBV4-3 ASSQDRVGSYEQY
TRBJ2-1 TRBV5-1 ASSSLSSFALLNNEQF
TRBJ1-5 TRBV2 ASSEPVASHSNQPQH
TRBJ2-7 TRBV20-1 SARDQHRSSYEQY
TRBJ2-3 TRBV11-2 ASSLGLAGGFTDTQY